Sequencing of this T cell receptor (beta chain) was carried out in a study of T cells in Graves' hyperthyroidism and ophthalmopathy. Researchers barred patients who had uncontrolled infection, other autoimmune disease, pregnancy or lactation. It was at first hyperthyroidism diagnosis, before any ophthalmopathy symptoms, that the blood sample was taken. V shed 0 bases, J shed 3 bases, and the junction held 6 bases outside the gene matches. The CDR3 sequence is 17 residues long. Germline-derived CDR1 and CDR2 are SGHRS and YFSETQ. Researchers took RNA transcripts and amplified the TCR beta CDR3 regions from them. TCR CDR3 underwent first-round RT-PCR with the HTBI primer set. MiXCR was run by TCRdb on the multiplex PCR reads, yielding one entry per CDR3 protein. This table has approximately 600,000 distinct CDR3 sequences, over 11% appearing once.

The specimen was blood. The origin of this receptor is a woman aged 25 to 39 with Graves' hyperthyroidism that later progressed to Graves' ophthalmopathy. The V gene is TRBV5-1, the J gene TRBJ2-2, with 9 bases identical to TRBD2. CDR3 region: CASSLDRREGYTGELFF. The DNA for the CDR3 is TGCGCCAGCAGCTTGGATCGGCGGGAGGGTTACACCGGGGAGCTGTTTTTT.